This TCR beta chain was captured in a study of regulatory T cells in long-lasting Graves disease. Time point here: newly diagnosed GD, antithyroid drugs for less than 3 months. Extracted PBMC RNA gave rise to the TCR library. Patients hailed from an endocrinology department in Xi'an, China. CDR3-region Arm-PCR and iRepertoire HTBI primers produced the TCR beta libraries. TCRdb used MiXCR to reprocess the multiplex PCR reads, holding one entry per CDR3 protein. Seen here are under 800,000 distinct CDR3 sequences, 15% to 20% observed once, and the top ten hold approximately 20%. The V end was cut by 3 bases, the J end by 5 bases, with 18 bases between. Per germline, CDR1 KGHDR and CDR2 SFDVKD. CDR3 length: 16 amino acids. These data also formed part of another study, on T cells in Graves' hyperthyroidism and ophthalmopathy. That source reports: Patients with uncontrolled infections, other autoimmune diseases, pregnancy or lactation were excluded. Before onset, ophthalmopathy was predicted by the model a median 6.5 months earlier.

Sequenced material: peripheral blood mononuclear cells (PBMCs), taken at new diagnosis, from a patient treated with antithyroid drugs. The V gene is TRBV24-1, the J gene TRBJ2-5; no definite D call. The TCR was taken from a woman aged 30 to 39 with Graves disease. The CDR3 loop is CATSDPRQSAMETQYF. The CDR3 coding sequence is TGTGCCACCAGTGATCCAAGGCAGTCGGCCATGGAGACCCAGTACTTC.